This T cell receptor beta chain derives from a study of cytomegalovirus exposure and HLA in healthy donors. The germline V gene has CDR1 SEHNR and CDR2 FQNEAQ (reference sequence). The CDR3 covers 16 residues. The study ran its PCR with 60 Vbeta and 13 Jbeta primers. Measured with immunoSEQ multiplex PCR; TCRdb has only the in-frame clones, and not every one. This sample has 80,000 to 100,000 clones, with roughly 70% found just once. Remarks on this clone: What it binds is unknown. Mismatch with germline at one junction end may stem from a read error.

Study results and caveats: CMV serostatus was the sole immune exposure data available.

These donors, healthy bone marrow donors, were studied. V gene TRBV7-9 combines with J gene TRBJ1-3; D not certain. Sequenced input: PBMCs. This sequence originates from a man over 45 in good health and CMV-seronegative. Here the CDR3 reads CSSSLFGPLGGNTIYF. The DNA of the CDR3 is TGTTCCAGCAGCTTATTTGGGCCGTTAGGCGGAAACACCATATATTTT. Complete variable domain (other parts from reference TRBV7-9 and TRBJ1-3): DTGVSQNPRHKITKRGQNVTFRCDPISEHNRLYWYRQTLGQGPEFLTYFQNEAQLEKSRLLSDRFSAERPKGSFSTLEIQRTEQGDSAMYLCSSSLFGPLGGNTIYFGEGSWLTVV.